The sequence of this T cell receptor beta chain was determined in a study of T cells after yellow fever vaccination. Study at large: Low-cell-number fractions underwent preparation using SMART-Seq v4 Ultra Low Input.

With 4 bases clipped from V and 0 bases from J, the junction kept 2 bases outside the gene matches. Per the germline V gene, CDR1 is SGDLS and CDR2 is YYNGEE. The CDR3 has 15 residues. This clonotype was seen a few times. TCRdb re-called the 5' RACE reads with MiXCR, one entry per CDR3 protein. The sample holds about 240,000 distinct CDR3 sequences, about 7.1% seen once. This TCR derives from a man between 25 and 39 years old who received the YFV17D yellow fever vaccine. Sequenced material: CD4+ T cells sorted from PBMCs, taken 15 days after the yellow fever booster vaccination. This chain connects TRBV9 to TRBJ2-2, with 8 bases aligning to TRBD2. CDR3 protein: CASSRGLANTGELFF. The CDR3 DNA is TGTGCCAGCAGCCGGGGACTAGCGAACACCGGGGAGCTGTTTTTT.